The rows below give T cell receptor beta chains drawn from one sample of a study of T cells in Graves' hyperthyroidism and ophthalmopathy. TCRdb reanalysed the multiplex PCR reads using MiXCR and keeps one entry per CDR3 protein. Altogether about 200,000 distinct CDR3 sequences are present, approximately 16% being singletons, with the ten largest covering roughly 55%. The sample comprised blood. The receptors here all came from a woman in her 50s with Graves' hyperthyroidism. Each CDR3 is given without its conserved first and last residue. The listing skips clone size in some rows; elsewhere it reads once, few, many or a size class.

j_gene	v_gene	abundance	CDR3aa
TRBJ1-5	TRBV18	many	ASSDQGFQPQH
TRBJ2-1	TRBV5-1	many	ASSLQQGAANEQF
TRBJ1-5	TRBV25-1	-	ASSESGQGNQPQH
TRBJ2-1	TRBV24-1	few	ATSDLTSGRVDEQF
TRBJ1-1	TRBV27	many	ASSLEGPTEAF
TRBJ2-1	TRBV20-1	-	SARLAGTTYNEQF
TRBJ2-7	TRBV11-2	many	ASSLGQTLFEQY
TRBJ1-1	TRBV2	many	ASSYRGGTEAF
TRBJ2-3	TRBV25-1	many	ASSGGDRGTSTDTQY
TRBJ1-5	TRBV4-1	-	ASSQDYRGQGIRSNQPQH
TRBJ2-3	TRBV12-3/TRBV12-4	many	ASTNGGGGTDTQY
TRBJ1-1	TRBV2	many	ASSRTGTTEAF
TRBJ2-7	TRBV4-1	-	ASSQDETSGGYEQY
TRBJ1-1	TRBV30	-	ALVQGAAF
TRBJ2-7	TRBV18	few	ASSPKQGSEQY
TRBJ2-1	TRBV7-7	many	ASSLNQGHNEQF
TRBJ2-5	TRBV6-1	-	ASSAGTSGSSETQY
TRBJ1-2	TRBV6-2/TRBV6-3	-	ASSYAGQGYGYT
-	TRBV5-1	-	ASSSTGGSLDQF
TRBJ2-7	TRBV27	many	ASSLRQGDDEQY
TRBJ2-1	TRBV7-7	many	ASSPPLGEGEQF
TRBJ1-1	TRBV13	many	ASIPGRDYMNTEAF
TRBJ1-3	TRBV7-8	-	ASSLGIPGQRSSGNTIY
TRBJ2-1	TRBV12-3/TRBV12-4	many	ASSPSISSYNEQF
TRBJ1-4	TRBV7-2	-	ASSLAPHGREKLF
TRBJ2-7	TRBV11-3	many	ASSLGRTSYEQY
TRBJ2-1	TRBV28	-	ASSVLYNEQF